This is a list of T cell receptor beta chains from one sample in a study of blood T cell repertoires in COVID-19. The table came from immunoSEQ multiplex PCR; TCRdb's copy has only in-frame clones and leaves some out. Of some 30,000 clones in the sample, 89% were seen once. Sample: peripheral blood. Receptor source: a human donor with acute or convalescent COVID-19. The donor label of this sample is uncertain. Each CDR3 is given with its conserved first and last residue.

J: TRBJ2-4
V: TRBV7-3
length: 13
CDR3: CASSLGQGDIQYF

J: TRBJ2-2
V: TRBV6-4
length: 14
CDR3: CASRGGENTGELFF

J: TRBJ1-6
V: TRBV6-5
length: 14
CDR3: CASRLGQYNSPLHF

J: TRBJ1-2
V: TRBV6-5
length: 14
CDR3: CASSRQGDSSGYTF

J: TRBJ2-7
V: TRBV19
length: 15
CDR3: CASSTRDRGSNEQYF

J: TRBJ2-3
V: TRBV6-2/TRBV6-3
length: 15
CDR3: CASSYSGLAADTQYF

J: TRBJ1-4
V: TRBV5-1
length: 16
CDR3: CASAGGGGTSNEKLFF

J: TRBJ2-1
V: TRBV5-4
length: 16
CDR3: CASSSGGSLSYNEQFF

J: TRBJ1-3
V: TRBV13
length: 14
CDR3: CASSFRWSGNTIYF

J: TRBJ2-1
V: TRBV4-3
length: 15
CDR3: CASSQQRFSYNEQFF

J: TRBJ2-2
V: TRBV7-8
length: 14
CDR3: CASSLGHTTGELFF

J: TRBJ1-5
V: TRBV18
length: 16
CDR3: CAPPDVSWLLSQPQHF

J: TRBJ1-2
V: TRBV4-3
length: 15
CDR3: CASSQASRGAGGYTF

J: TRBJ1-5
V: TRBV10-3
length: 14
CDR3: CAISGTGGNQPQHF

J: TRBJ2-5
V: TRBV10-3
length: 13
CDR3: CATAIRVPETQYF

J: TRBJ1-5
V: TRBV28
length: 16
CDR3: CASRALGAPGNQPQHF

J: TRBJ1-2
V: TRBV27
length: 14
CDR3: CASSPRSPNYGYTF

J: TRBJ2-7
V: TRBV19
length: 14
CDR3: CASSTGQGPYEQYF

J: TRBJ2-3
V: TRBV19
length: 13
CDR3: CASGDSGATTQYF

J: TRBJ1-2
V: TRBV19
length: 13
CDR3: CASIGDRSVGYTF

J: TRBJ1-4
V: TRBV19
length: 14
CDR3: CASRTGATNEKLFF

J: TRBJ2-1
V: TRBV27
length: 15
CDR3: CASSPVLRGNNEQFF

J: TRBJ1-1
V: TRBV10-3
length: 13
CDR3: CAITLDRSAEAFF

J: TRBJ1-2
V: TRBV10-2
length: 14
CDR3: CAIAQVGGTSGYTF

J: TRBJ1-5
V: TRBV9
length: 14
CDR3: CASSPGHWGQPQHF

J: TRBJ1-2
V: TRBV28
length: 15
CDR3: CASSLTTGLNGGYTF

J: TRBJ2-5
V: TRBV7-3
length: 13
CDR3: CASSRSGTETQYF

J: TRBJ2-1
V: TRBV9
length: 17
CDR3: CASSVVPTGPADNEQFF

J: TRBJ2-1
V: TRBV7-8
length: 12
CDR3: CASSPWHDEQFF